One and the same sample provided the 21 T cell receptor beta chains below, sequenced in a study of T cells in Graves' hyperthyroidism and ophthalmopathy. Amplified regions were TCR beta CDR3 sequences from RNA transcripts. The primer set for the first-round RT-PCR of the TCR CDR3 was HTBI. TCRdb re-analysed the multiplex PCR reads in MiXCR, keeping a single row per CDR3 protein. This table has fewer than 650,000 distinct CDR3 sequences, around 13% appearing once. The sequenced sample was blood. These receptors originate from a woman aged 25 to 45 with Graves' hyperthyroidism that later progressed to Graves' ophthalmopathy.

At least ten counts were recorded for this clonotype. The CDR3 DNA follows: TGTGCCAGCAGCTCCGACTACCCCAGCAATGAGCAGTTCTTC. Translation: CASSSDYPSNEQFF. J is TRBJ2-1 and V is TRBV11-2, with D maybe TRBD2 (5 bases). Germline V gives CDR1 SGHAT, CDR2 FQNNGV. The CDR3 covers 14 residues. V shed 4 bases and J shed 6 bases, with 13 bases lying between them.

V and J are TRBV30 and TRBJ1-5; 8 nucleotides match TRBD1. V shed 0 bases and J 13 bases; nucleotides not matched to a gene: 14. The CDR3 consists of 15 residues. Germline V lookup: CDR1 GTSNPN, CDR2 SVGIG (reference sequence). CDR3 coding DNA: TGTGCCTGGAGTGTAAGTACAGGGGGTTGGCAGGCGCAGCATTTT. This sequence encodes CAWSVSTGGWQAQHF.

For this clonotype: It may be a read error: a sequence one base away is much more abundant. The rearrangement joins TRBV7-9 to TRBJ1-4, with 7 bases matching TRBD1. The CDR3 runs 15 residues. Per germline, CDR1 SEHNR and CDR2 FQNEAQ (reference sequence). Losses at the gene ends were 1 base for V and 7 bases for J; bases not matched to a gene: 6. The CDR3 DNA follows: TGTGCCAGCAGCTTAGGAGACAGGGCTAGTGAAAAACTGTTTTTT. As protein: CASSLGDRASEKLFF.

This clonotype was counted at least ten times. The chain carries TRBV5-5 and TRBJ1-1; no definite D call. V lost 1 base and J lost 1, with 8 bases in between. From germline, CDR1 is SGHKS and CDR2 YYEKEE (reference sequence). CDR3 length equals 14 residues. CDR3 sequence reads: CASSLRMGNTEAFF. The DNA for the CDR3 is TGTGCCAGCAGCTTGAGGATGGGGAACACTGAAGCTTTCTTT.

This clonotype has a count of ten or more. The J gene is TRBJ2-5, the V gene TRBV27, with D possibly matching TRBD1 (7 bases). V shed 5 bases and J shed 5 bases, with 21 bases lying between them. In germline, CDR1 is MNHEY, CDR2 SMNVEV (reference sequence). The CDR3 is made up of 16 amino acids. The CDR3 coding sequence is TGTGCCAGCAGTAGGGACAGCCGGGTAGGGGGGGAGACCCAGTACTTC. Amino acids: CASSRDSRVGGETQYF.

The J gene is TRBJ1-4, the V gene TRBV7-9, with D possibly matching TRBD1 (6 bases). The CDR3 runs 16 residues. Germline V gene lookup returns CDR1 SEHNR and CDR2 FQNEAQ (reference sequence). V lost 4 bases, J lost 6 bases, and 18 bases lay in between. The CDR3 nucleotides read TGTGCCAGCAGCTCAACCCGGGTGAGGACAGATGAAAAACTGTTTTTT. Translating gives CASSSTRVRTDEKLFF.

This clonotype was observed at least ten times. The chain is built from TRBV27 and TRBJ1-4; 8 bases are shared with TRBD1. This CDR3 has 15 amino acids. The ends lost 6 bases at V and 14 bases at J; junction bases unmatched: 17. The germline CDR1 and CDR2 sequences are MNHEY and SMNVEV (reference sequence). The CDR3 loop reads CASSRVGQGGYHLFF. In DNA, the CDR3 is TGTGCCAGCAGCCGCGTTGGACAGGGCGGTTATCATCTGTTTTTT.

This chain links TRBV20-1 with TRBJ2-2, with TRBD2 identical over 14 bases. V lost 4 bases and J lost 4; bases outside the gene matches: 8. The length of the CDR3 is 17 residues. Germline V lookup: CDR1 DFQATT, CDR2 SNEGSKA (reference sequence). The chain's CDR3 is CSATKTSGRAGTGELFF. As DNA, the CDR3 is TGCAGTGCTACCAAGACTAGCGGGAGGGCCGGCACCGGGGAGCTGTTTTTT.

This clonotype showed up many times. V gene TRBV6-2 or TRBV6-3 combines with J gene TRBJ1-5, with 10 bases that match TRBD1. Germline V CDR1 and CDR2: MNHEY, SVGEGT. Trimming at V came to 2 bases and at J to 2 bases, leaving 3 bases not matched to a gene. This CDR3 is 16 amino acids long. The CDR3 sequence: CASSYRGTGGNQPQHF. The CDR3 DNA sequence: TGTGCCAGCAGTTACCGCGGGACAGGGGGCAATCAGCCCCAGCATTTT.

The table lists this clonotype with a few counts. The junction shows a germline mismatch at one end, possibly a read error. The V and J genes are TRBV19 and TRBJ1-6; D ambiguous. CDR1 is LNHDA and CDR2 is SQIVND in the germline V gene (reference sequence). This CDR3 comprises 15 residues. Here the CDR3 reads CASRAESLADSPFHF. In DNA, the CDR3 is TGTGCCAGTAGGGCCGAGTCACTTGCGGATTCACCCTTCCACTTT.

This clonotype appeared a few times. The chain combines TRBV19 with TRBJ2-3; no clear D. The V gene lost 4 bases and the J gene lost 1 base, with 15 bases spanning the gap. The CDR3 runs 16 residues. The germline V gene encodes CDR1 LNHDA and CDR2 SQIVND (reference sequence). The CDR3 here is CASSKWAARGTDTQYF. Here the CDR3 DNA reads TGTGCCAGTAGTAAGTGGGCCGCCCGAGGCACAGATACGCAGTATTTT.

The chain couples TRBV5-1 to TRBJ1-5; the match to TRBD1 covers 9 bases. With V trimmed by 4 bases and J by 0 bases, 8 bases remained unmatched. This CDR3 has 17 residues. The germline V gene encodes CDR1 SGHRS and CDR2 YFSETQ. CDR3: CASSQLGDRASNQPQHF. The CDR3 bases are TGCGCCAGCAGCCAATTGGGGGACAGGGCTAGCAATCAGCCCCAGCATTTT.

This clonotype was detected many times. The chain employs TRBV29-1 and TRBJ2-5; D may be TRBD1 (5 bases). Trimming took off 0 bases at V and 5 bases at J, with 16 bases between the two ends. The CDR3 has 15 amino acids. Germline V gene data show CDR1 as SQVTM and CDR2 as ANQGSEA. The CDR3 coding sequence is TGCAGCGTTGAAGATCGAATTGCAAAGGGGGAGACCCAGTACTTC. Its protein product is CSVEDRIAKGETQYF.

V is TRBV6-5 and J is TRBJ2-7; 13 bases fit TRBD2. J lost 5 bases, V lost 0 bases, and 4 bases had no gene match. Germline CDR1 MNHEY, CDR2 SVGAGI. This CDR3 has 16 amino acids. CDR3 residues: CASSYSVGTSGNEQYF. CDR3 in DNA: TGTGCCAGCAGTTACTCGGTTGGGACTAGCGGGAACGAGCAGTACTTC.

This clonotype was counted many times. The chain links TRBV28 to TRBJ1-5, with 9 bases lining up with TRBD1. The V segment lost 6 bases and the J segment 6 bases; nucleotides outside the gene matches: 6. CDR3 size: 14 residues. Germline V gene data show CDR1 as MDHEN and CDR2 as SYDVKM. The CDR3 spells CASRYGTGPQPQHF. The CDR3 DNA is TGTGCCAGCAGGTACGGGACAGGGCCTCAGCCCCAGCATTTT.

Many counts were recorded for this clonotype. This chain joins TRBV10-3 and TRBJ2-3, with 8 bases matching TRBD2. The CDR3 has 13 residues. With 11 bases clipped from V and 2 bases from J, the junction kept 6 bases outside the gene matches. CDR1 is ENHRY and CDR2 is SYGVKD in the germline V gene. CDR3: CASCSGTTDTQYF. CDR3 sequence (DNA): TGTGCCTCGTGTAGCGGGACCACAGATACGCAGTATTTT.

Remarks on this clonotype: One end of the junction is discordant with germline, which a read error may explain. The rearrangement links TRBV7-8 to TRBJ2-2; D ambiguous. CDR1 and CDR2 from the germline V gene are SGHVS and FQNEAQ. This CDR3 region has 12 residues. The CDR3 here is CASGKNTEELFF. The CDR3 DNA follows: TGTGCCAGCGGGAAGAACACCGAGGAGCTGTTTTTT.

This clonotype was counted ten times or more. In DNA, the CDR3 is TGTGCCAGCAGTTACATAGGGGTCGAGCAGTTCTTC. This gives the protein CASSYIGVEQFF. J is TRBJ2-1 and V is TRBV6-2 or TRBV6-3, with a possible D match to TRBD1 (5 bases). Per germline, CDR1 MNHEY and CDR2 SVGEGT. V was cut by 2 bases and J by 10 bases, with 9 bases left in between. The CDR3 sequence is 12 residues long.

This clonotype was detected ten times or more. The chain links TRBV29-1 to TRBJ1-1, with TRBD1 as a possible D gene (5 bases). In germline, CDR1 is SQVTM, CDR2 ANQGSEA. The V gene lost 7 bases and the J gene lost 0 bases, with 12 bases spanning the gap. The CDR3 is made up of 13 amino acids. CDR3 region: CSAGGRLNTEAFF. CDR3 DNA: TGCAGCGCCGGGGGACGGCTGAACACTGAAGCTTTCTTT.

The V and J genes are TRBV20-1 and TRBJ1-5; 7 bases fit TRBD1. The CDR3 has 13 amino acids. Germline values: CDR1 DFQATT, CDR2 SNEGSKA (reference sequence). Trimming removed 3 bases from V and 4 bases from J; junction bases left unmatched: 3. The CDR3 region is CSARTGSNQPQHF. CDR3 bases: TGCAGTGCTAGGACAGGGTCAAATCAGCCCCAGCATTTT.

This clonotype was counted at least ten times. The CDR3 DNA reads as TGTGCCAGCGGCCCTGGCGGTTCCTCCTACGAGCAGTACTTC. As protein: CASGPGGSSYEQYF. The chain carries TRBV27 and TRBJ2-7; D is unclear. Germline values: CDR1 MNHEY, CDR2 SMNVEV (reference sequence). This CDR3 region has 14 residues. V shed 8 bases and J shed 0 bases, with 14 bases lying between them.